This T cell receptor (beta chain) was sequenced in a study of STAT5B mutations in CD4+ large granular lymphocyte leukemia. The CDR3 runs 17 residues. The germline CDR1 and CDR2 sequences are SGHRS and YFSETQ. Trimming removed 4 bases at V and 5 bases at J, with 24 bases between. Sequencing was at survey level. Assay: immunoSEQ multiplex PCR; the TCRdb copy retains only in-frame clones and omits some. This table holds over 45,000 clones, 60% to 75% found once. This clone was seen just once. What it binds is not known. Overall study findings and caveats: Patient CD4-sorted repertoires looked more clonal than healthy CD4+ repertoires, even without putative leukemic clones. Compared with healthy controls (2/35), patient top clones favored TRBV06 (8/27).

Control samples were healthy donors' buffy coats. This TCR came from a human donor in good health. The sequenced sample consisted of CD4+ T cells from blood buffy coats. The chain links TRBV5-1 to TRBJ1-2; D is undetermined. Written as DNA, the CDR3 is TGCGCCAGCAGCCTTTCTGGTTCCCACACGGACGGATATGGCTACACCTTC. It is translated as CASSLSGSHTDGYGYTF.